The entry below describes one TCR beta chain. The antigen is undetermined. This CDR3 region has 11 residues. CDR1 LNHDA and CDR2 SQIVND come from the germline V gene (reference sequence). V was pared by 8 bases and J by 4 bases, with 9 bases between. This sample was included in a study of PD-1 blockade in classical Hodgkin lymphoma. At the level of the study: Patients were treated with nivolumab at 3 mg/kg, and this was given intravenously every 2 weeks.

The sample's time point: cycle 4 day 1 (C4D1), after 5 to 7 weeks of nivolumab. Relapse was seen in all patients after autologous stem cell transplantation, and brentuximab vedotin exposure was variable. From thawed PBMCs, CD4+ T cells were purified using magnetic negative selection. Complete response, partial response or progressive disease constituted the best response categories observed. Only in-frame clones appear in the TCRdb table, and some are missing; sequencing was by immunoSEQ multiplex PCR. The sample shows around 26,000 clones, 80% of them seen only once. Study conclusions and caveats: Baseline TCR diversity was reportedly lower in newly diagnosed patients than healthy donors.

The source material was CD4+ T cells from blood, sampled before the fourth cycle of nivolumab. The J gene is TRBJ2-7, the V gene TRBV19; no clear D gene. The receptor was derived from a human donor with classical Hodgkin lymphoma. The CDR3 sequence: CASRKGYEQYF. DNA for the CDR3: TGTGCCAGTCGTAAGGGATACGAGCAGTACTTC.